Below, one T cell receptor beta chain is given with its context. The sample belongs to a study of shared clonotypes between healthy human individuals. Genomic DNA of every subset was divided equally among multiple immunoSEQ plates. How the authors handled the data: For the immunoSEQ data, sequences were junction-only without quality scores, so filtering differed. The data were produced by immunoSEQ multiplex PCR, yet TCRdb's version contains in-frame clones alone and is incomplete. V and J calls and clone size are as listed in that table; D and trimming were resolved from the DNA. The data hold hundreds of thousands of clones, with less than 80% observed a single time. The receptor comes from a woman aged 25-40 years in good health. Sequenced sample: memory CD4+ T cells sorted from blood. This sample's subset: CD45RA-negative fraction.

CDR3 sequence: CASSLLAGGSYNEQFF. CDR3 DNA sequence: TGCGCCAGCAGCTTGTTGGCGGGAGGCTCCTACAATGAGCAGTTCTTC. This sequence joins TRBV5-1 and TRBJ2-1; 8 bases align to TRBD2. Germline V CDR1 and CDR2: SGHRS, YFSETQ. V shed 1 base, J shed 0 bases, and the junction held 3 bases outside the gene matches. The CDR3 has 16 amino acids.